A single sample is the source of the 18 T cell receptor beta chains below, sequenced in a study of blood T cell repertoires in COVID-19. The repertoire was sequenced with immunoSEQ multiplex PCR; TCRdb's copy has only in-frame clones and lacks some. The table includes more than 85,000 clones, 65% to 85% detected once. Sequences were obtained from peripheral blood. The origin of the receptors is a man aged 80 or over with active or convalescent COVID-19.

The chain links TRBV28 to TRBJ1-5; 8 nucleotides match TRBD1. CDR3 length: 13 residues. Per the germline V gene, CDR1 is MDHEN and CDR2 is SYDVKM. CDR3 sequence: CAAGGAGNQPQHF. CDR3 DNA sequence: TGTGCGGCAGGGGGCGCGGGGAATCAGCCCCAGCATTTT.

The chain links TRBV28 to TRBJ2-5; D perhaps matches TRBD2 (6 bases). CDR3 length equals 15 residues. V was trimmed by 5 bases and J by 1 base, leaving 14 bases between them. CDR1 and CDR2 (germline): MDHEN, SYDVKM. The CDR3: CASSNGGRAQETQYF. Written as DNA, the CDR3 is TGTGCCAGCAGTAACGGGGGTAGGGCCCAAGAGACCCAGTACTTC.

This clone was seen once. The DNA of the CDR3 is TGTGCCAGCAGCCAAGGGGGCTTTAATCAGCCCCAGCATTTT. Protein product: CASSQGGFNQPQHF. The chain joins TRBV14 to TRBJ1-5; tentatively, D is TRBD1 (5 bases). Germline CDR1 is SGHDN and CDR2 is FVKESK. CDR3 length equals 14 residues. With 1 base removed from V and 4 bases from J, the gap between germline ends came to 8 bases.

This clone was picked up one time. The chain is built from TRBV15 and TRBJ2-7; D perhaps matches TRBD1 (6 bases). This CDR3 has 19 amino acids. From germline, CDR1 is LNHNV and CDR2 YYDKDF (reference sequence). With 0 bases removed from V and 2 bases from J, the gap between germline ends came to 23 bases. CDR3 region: CATSRDYTIQGRGTYEQYF. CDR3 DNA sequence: TGTGCCACCAGCAGAGATTACACAATACAGGGTCGGGGCACCTACGAGCAGTACTTC. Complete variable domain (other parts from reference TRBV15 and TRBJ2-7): DAMVIQNPRYQVTQFGKPVTLSCSQTLNHNVMYWYQQKSSQAPKLLFHYYDKDFNNEADTPDNFQSRRPNTSFCFLDIRSPGLGDTAMYLCATSRDYTIQGRGTYEQYFGPGTRLTVT.

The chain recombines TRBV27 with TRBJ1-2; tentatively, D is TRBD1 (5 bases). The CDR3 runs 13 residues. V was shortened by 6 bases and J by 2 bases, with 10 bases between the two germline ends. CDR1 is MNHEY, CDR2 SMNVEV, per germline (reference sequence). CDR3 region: CASRGGVNYGYTF. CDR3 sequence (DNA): TGTGCCAGCAGGGGAGGGGTAAACTATGGCTACACCTTC.

CDR3 region: CAWSAGQGKGQPQHF. The CDR3 region has the DNA TGTGCCTGGAGTGCGGGACAGGGGAAGGGTCAGCCCCAGCATTTT. The chain couples TRBV30 to TRBJ1-5; TRBD1 agrees at 10 bases. CDR1 is GTSNPN and CDR2 is SVGIG in the germline V gene (reference sequence). The CDR3 loop spans 15 amino acids. The J segment lost 6 bases and the V segment lost 1 base, leaving 6 bases of the junction unmatched.

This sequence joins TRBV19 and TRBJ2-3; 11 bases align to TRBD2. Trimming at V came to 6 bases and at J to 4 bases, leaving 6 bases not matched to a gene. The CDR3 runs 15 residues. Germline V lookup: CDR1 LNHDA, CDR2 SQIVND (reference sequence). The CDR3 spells CASSLSGGAADTQYF. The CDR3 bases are TGTGCCAGTAGCCTTAGCGGGGGGGCCGCAGATACGCAGTATTTT.

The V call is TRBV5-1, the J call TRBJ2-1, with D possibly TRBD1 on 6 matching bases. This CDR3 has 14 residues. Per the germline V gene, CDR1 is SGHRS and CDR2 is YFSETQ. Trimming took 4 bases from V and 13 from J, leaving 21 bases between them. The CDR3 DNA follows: TGCGCCAGCAGCGTCGAAGCAGGGGCCGGTCAACAGTTCTTC. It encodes CASSVEAGAGQQFF. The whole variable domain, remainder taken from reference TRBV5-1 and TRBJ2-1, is KAGVTQTPRYLIKTRGQQVTLSCSPISGHRSVSWYQQTPGQGLQFLFEYFSETQRNKGNFPGRFSGRQFSNSRSEMNVSTLELGDSALYLCASSVEAGAGQQFFGPGTRLTVL.

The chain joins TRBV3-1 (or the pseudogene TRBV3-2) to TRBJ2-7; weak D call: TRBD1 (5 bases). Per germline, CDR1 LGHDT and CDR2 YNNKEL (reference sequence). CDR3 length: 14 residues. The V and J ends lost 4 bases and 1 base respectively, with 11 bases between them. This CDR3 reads CASSPDTPSYEQYF. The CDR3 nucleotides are TGTGCCAGCAGCCCGGACACTCCATCCTACGAGCAGTACTTC.

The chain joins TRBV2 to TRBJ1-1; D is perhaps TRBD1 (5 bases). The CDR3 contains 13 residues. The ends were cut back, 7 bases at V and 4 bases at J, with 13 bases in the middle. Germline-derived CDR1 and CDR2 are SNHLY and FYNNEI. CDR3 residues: CASIPRVGTEAFF. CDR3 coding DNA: TGTGCCAGCATTCCCAGGGTGGGCACTGAAGCTTTCTTT.

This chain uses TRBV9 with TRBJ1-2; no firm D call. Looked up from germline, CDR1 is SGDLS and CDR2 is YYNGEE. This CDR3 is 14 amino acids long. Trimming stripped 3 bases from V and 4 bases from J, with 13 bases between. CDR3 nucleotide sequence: TGTGCCAGCAGCGACTTAAATGAGATCTATGGCTACACCTTC. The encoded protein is CASSDLNEIYGYTF.

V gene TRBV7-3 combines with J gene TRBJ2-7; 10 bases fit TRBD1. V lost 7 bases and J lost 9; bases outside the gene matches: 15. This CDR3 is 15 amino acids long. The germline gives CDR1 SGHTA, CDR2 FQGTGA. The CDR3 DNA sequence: TGTGCCAGCAACTGGGCGTGTCCCGGACAGGGGGGGCAGTACTTC. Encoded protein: CASNWACPGQGGQYF.

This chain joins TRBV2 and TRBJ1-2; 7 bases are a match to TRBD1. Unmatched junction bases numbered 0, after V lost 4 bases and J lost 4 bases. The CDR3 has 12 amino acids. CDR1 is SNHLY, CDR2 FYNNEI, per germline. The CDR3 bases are TGTGCCAGCAGTGGGGACAGCTATGGCTACACCTTC. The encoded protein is CASSGDSYGYTF.

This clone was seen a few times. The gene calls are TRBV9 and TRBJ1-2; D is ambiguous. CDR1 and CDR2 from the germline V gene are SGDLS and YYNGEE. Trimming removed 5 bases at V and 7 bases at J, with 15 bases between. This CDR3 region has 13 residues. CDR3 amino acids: CASSLQMGSGYTF. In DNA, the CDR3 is TGTGCCAGCAGTCTCCAAATGGGGAGTGGCTACACCTTC.

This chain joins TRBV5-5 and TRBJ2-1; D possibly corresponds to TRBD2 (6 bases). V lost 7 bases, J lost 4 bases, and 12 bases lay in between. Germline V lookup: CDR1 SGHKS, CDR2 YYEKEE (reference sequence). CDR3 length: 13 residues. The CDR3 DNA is TGTGCCAGCGGGGGACTGGAATACAATGAGCAGTTCTTC. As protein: CASGGLEYNEQFF.

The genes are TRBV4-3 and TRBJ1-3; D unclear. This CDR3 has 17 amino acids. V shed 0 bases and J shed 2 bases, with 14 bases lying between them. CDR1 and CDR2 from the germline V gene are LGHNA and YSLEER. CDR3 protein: CASSQDPSPGTGNTIYF. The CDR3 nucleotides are TGCGCCAGCAGCCAAGATCCGTCCCCAGGAACTGGAAACACCATATATTTT.

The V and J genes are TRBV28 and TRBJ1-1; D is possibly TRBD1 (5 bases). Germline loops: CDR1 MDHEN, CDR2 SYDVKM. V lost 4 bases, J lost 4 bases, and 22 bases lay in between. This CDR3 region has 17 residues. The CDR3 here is CASSSKTPGLVGTEAFF. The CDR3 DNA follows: TGTGCCAGCAGTTCCAAAACGCCAGGGTTGGTGGGCACTGAAGCTTTCTTT. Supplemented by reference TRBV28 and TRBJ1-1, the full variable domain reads DVKVTQSSRYLVKRTGEKVFLECVQDMDHENMFWYRQDPGLGLRLIYFSYDVKMKEKGDIPEGYSVSREKKERFSLILESASTNQTSMYLCASSSKTPGLVGTEAFFGQGTRLTVV.

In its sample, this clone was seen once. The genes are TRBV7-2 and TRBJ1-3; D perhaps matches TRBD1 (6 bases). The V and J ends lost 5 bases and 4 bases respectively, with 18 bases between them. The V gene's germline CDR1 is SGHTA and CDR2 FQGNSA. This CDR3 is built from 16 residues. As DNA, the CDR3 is TGTGCCAGCAGCCCCCCAGGACAGACGATCGGAAACACCATATATTTT. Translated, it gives CASSPPGQTIGNTIYF.